The 14 T cell receptor beta chains below come from one sample, sequenced in a study of tumor-infiltrating lymphocytes in glioblastoma multiforme. Three nested ARM-PCR rounds with V-beta and C-beta primers built TCRB libraries. TCRdb reprocessed the multiplex PCR reads with MiXCR, giving one entry per CDR3 protein. The top ten clones hold about 78% of a sample with 9,300 or so distinct CDR3 sequences, 70% to 80% of them seen once. The sample taken for sequencing was brain tumor tissue. Receptors were obtained from a male donor with glioblastoma.

The chain uses TRBV11-2 and TRBJ1-4; D not resolved. V lost 1 base and J lost 8, with 17 bases in between. Per the germline V gene, CDR1 is SGHAT and CDR2 is FQNNGV. The CDR3 runs 16 residues. CDR3 DNA sequence: TGTGCCAGCAGCTTAGCTCTGGGGAGCCGTTACGAAAAACTGTTTTTT. This encodes CASSLALGSRYEKLFF.

This clonotype has more than one count but fewer than ten. Because the CDR3 is missing its conserved closing phenylalanine or tryptophan, this is likely a read error. V and J are TRBV20-1 and TRBJ2-1, with a tentative D call TRBD1 (5 bases). CDR3 length: 14 residues. V was pared by 2 bases and J by 8 bases, with 16 bases between. Germline loops: CDR1 DFQATT, CDR2 SNEGSKA (reference sequence). CDR3 DNA sequence: TGCAGTGCTAGATATGAGGCAGGGCTGCATGAGCAGTTCTCC. Protein product: CSARYEAGLHEQFS.

The genes are TRBV20-1 and TRBJ2-1; TRBD2 agrees at 7 bases. The V and J ends lost 4 bases and 8 bases, in that order; junction bases with no gene match: 11. The length of the CDR3 is 14 residues. Germline assignment: CDR1 DFQATT and CDR2 SNEGSKA (reference sequence). The CDR3 here is CSAKEEGGLYEQFF. The CDR3 DNA follows: TGCAGTGCTAAAGAAGAGGGAGGGCTGTATGAGCAGTTCTTC.

This clonotype was seen just once. This sequence joins TRBV29-1 and TRBJ2-1; 12 bases agree with TRBD2. The germline V gene encodes CDR1 SQVTM and CDR2 ANQGSEA. V dropped 3 bases and J dropped 7; count of bases not matched to a gene: 4. The CDR3 spans 14 residues. CDR3 sequence: CSVEGLAGYNEQFF. In DNA form, the CDR3 reads TGCAGCGTTGAGGGACTAGCGGGCTATAATGAGCAGTTCTTC.

About this clonotype: One end of the junction fails to match germline, which may point to a read error. The CDR3 DNA is TGTGCCAGTAGCTTAGATGGGGGGAGTGAGAAGTTCTTC. This sequence encodes CASSLDGGSEKFF. The gene calls are TRBV11-2 and TRBJ2-1, with D possibly being TRBD2 (6 bases). CDR1 and CDR2 (germline): SGHAT, FQNNGV. The CDR3 length is 13 residues.

The chain is built from TRBV7-9 and TRBJ2-2; D may be TRBD2 (6 bases). V lost 9 bases and J 0 bases, leaving 17 bases between the germline ends. Germline V lookup: CDR1 SEHNR, CDR2 FQNEAQ (reference sequence). The CDR3 runs 16 residues. CDR3 region: CASGEHGGPNTGELFF. In nucleotides, the CDR3 is TGTGCCAGTGGGGAACACGGGGGTCCGAACACCGGGGAGCTGTTTTTT. Variable domain in full (rest from reference TRBV7-9 and TRBJ2-2): DTGVSQNPRHKITKRGQNVTFRCDPISEHNRLYWYRQTLGQGPEFLTYFQNEAQLEKSRLLSDRFSAERPKGSFSTLEIQRTEQGDSAMYLCASGEHGGPNTGELFFGEGSRLTVL.

This rearrangement joins TRBV20-1 to TRBJ2-5, with no clear D. The CDR3 covers 14 residues. The germline V gene encodes CDR1 DFQATT and CDR2 SNEGSKA (reference sequence). V shed 1 base and J shed 0 bases, with 9 bases lying between them. The CDR3 protein is CSARAEAYQETQYF. The CDR3 DNA reads as TGCAGTGCTAGAGCTGAAGCGTACCAAGAGACCCAGTACTTC.

This clonotype is labeled medium-sized. A read error is possible here, since a much larger clone lies one base away. V and J are TRBV29-1 and TRBJ1-1; D ambiguous. Trimming removed 2 bases from V and 2 bases from J, with 9 bases in between. Germline CDR1 is SQVTM and CDR2 is ANQGSEA. The CDR3 length is 13 residues. CDR3 loop: CSVEHPSNTEAFF. CDR3 sequence (DNA): TGCAGCGTTGAACATCCCAGCAACACTGAAGCTTTCTTT. The variable domain in full, completed from reference TRBV29-1 and TRBJ1-1, reads SAVISQKPSRDICQRGTSLTIQCQVDSQVTMMFWYRQQPGQSLTLIATANQGSEATYESGFVIDKFPISRPNLTFSTLTVSNMSPEDSSIYLCSVEHPSNTEAFFGQGTRLTVV.

The rearrangement joins TRBV10-2 to TRBJ2-7; no clear D. Trimming took off 3 bases at V and 3 bases at J, with 12 bases between the two ends. CDR1 WSHSY and CDR2 SAAADI come from the germline V gene. CDR3 length: 14 amino acids. Written as DNA, the CDR3 is TGCGCCAGCAGTGATTCCTCAACCTACTACGAGCAGTACTTC. This gives the protein CASSDSSTYYEQYF.

V gene TRBV4-2 combines with J gene TRBJ2-2; 10 bases fit TRBD2. The CDR3 runs to 15 residues. Germline loops: CDR1 LGHNA, CDR2 YNFKEQ. After removal of 6 bases from V and 3 bases from J, the junction contained 4 bases not matched to a gene. The CDR3 DNA sequence: TGTGCCAGCAGTCCCGGGACTAGCGACACCGGGGAGCTGTTTTTT. Translated, it gives CASSPGTSDTGELFF.

The chain combines TRBV6-5 with TRBJ2-3; D unclear. V lost 6 bases, J lost 5 bases, and 12 bases lay in between. This CDR3 contains 13 residues. The germline CDR1 and CDR2 sequences are MNHEY and SVGAGI. In DNA, the CDR3 is TGTGCCAGCAGCCAAGTTACGGGAGATACGCAGTATTTT. It yields the protein CASSQVTGDTQYF.

This clonotype is deemed hyperexpanded. This chain links TRBV11-2 with TRBJ2-5, with 8 bases that match TRBD2. The CDR3 extends over 15 amino acids. Germline V gene sequence: CDR1 SGHAT, CDR2 FQNNGV. J gave up 8 bases and V 3 bases, and 11 bases lay outside the gene matches. This CDR3 is CASSFSGTSKGTQYF. In DNA form, the CDR3 reads TGTGCCAGCAGCTTTAGCGGGACCAGCAAAGGAACCCAGTACTTC.

This chain connects TRBV20-1 to TRBJ2-7, with 8 positions matching TRBD1. CDR1 and CDR2 from the germline V gene are DFQATT and SNEGSKA (reference sequence). Trimming cost V 3 bases and J 2 bases; bases outside gene matches: 9. The CDR3 is 15 residues long. This CDR3 is CSASEGTGLAYEQYF. The CDR3 DNA follows: TGCAGTGCTAGTGAGGGGACAGGCCTAGCCTACGAGCAGTACTTC.

By proportion, this clonotype is medium-sized. The chain is built from TRBV7-8 and TRBJ1-1; no clear D gene. V lost 1 base, J lost 0 bases, and 6 bases lay in between. The CDR3 totals 14 residues. Germline V gene sequence: CDR1 SGHVS, CDR2 FQNEAQ. The CDR3 nucleotides read TGTGCCAGCAGCTTAGGCGTCATGAACACTGAAGCTTTCTTT. It translates to CASSLGVMNTEAFF.